This is a list of T cell receptor beta chains from one sample in a study of shared clonotypes between healthy human individuals. TCRdb's copy holds only in-frame clones and misses some; the assay was immunoSEQ multiplex PCR. The data hold about a million clones, with about 70% observed a single time. Sequencing was performed on memory CD4+ T cells sorted from blood. The source is a man aged 18 to 29 in good health. Both conserved end residues are trimmed from each CDR3. Each record gives: V gene, clone size, J gene, CDR3 protein. Some rows mark clone size as missing; the rest say once, few, many or name a class of expanded clone.

v_gene: TRBV18; abundance: .; j_gene: TRBJ2-7; CDR3aa: ASSPSRGRAYEQY
v_gene: TRBV2; abundance: .; j_gene: TRBJ1-1; CDR3aa: ASSYIRGVTPSNTEAF
v_gene: TRBV5-4; abundance: .; j_gene: TRBJ2-3; CDR3aa: ASSLRTGPPTDTQY
v_gene: TRBV2; abundance: .; j_gene: TRBJ1-5; CDR3aa: ASSGDASSNQPQH
v_gene: TRBV7-8; abundance: .; j_gene: TRBJ2-5; CDR3aa: ASSLRTGEKGETQY
v_gene: TRBV10-3; abundance: .; j_gene: TRBJ1-2; CDR3aa: AIIGQDRKNGYT
v_gene: TRBV10-3; abundance: .; j_gene: TRBJ1-1; CDR3aa: AISGGRDYTEAF
v_gene: TRBV19; abundance: .; j_gene: TRBJ1-6; CDR3aa: ASSLGGHAVTSTNSPLH
v_gene: TRBV19; abundance: .; j_gene: TRBJ2-2; CDR3aa: ASSTLAGNTGELF
v_gene: TRBV7-9; abundance: .; j_gene: TRBJ2-7; CDR3aa: ASAKNRGLDYEQY
v_gene: TRBV7-2; abundance: .; j_gene: TRBJ2-7; CDR3aa: ASSPYDRGRAQY
v_gene: TRBV5-1; abundance: .; j_gene: TRBJ2-3; CDR3aa: ASSPFASGGSPTQY
v_gene: TRBV18; abundance: .; j_gene: TRBJ2-3; CDR3aa: ASSPPSSGSTDTQY
v_gene: TRBV2; abundance: few; j_gene: TRBJ1-6; CDR3aa: ASSEAWEEPLH
v_gene: TRBV5-6; abundance: .; j_gene: TRBJ1-4; CDR3aa: ASSLGQRNEKLF
v_gene: TRBV7-9; abundance: once; j_gene: TRBJ2-1; CDR3aa: ASSLFREGRDEQF
v_gene: TRBV7-9; abundance: .; j_gene: TRBJ2-1; CDR3aa: ASSSGLAANEQF
v_gene: TRBV5-1; abundance: .; j_gene: TRBJ2-7; CDR3aa: ASSLVGGGPLYEQY
v_gene: TRBV5-6; abundance: .; j_gene: TRBJ2-3; CDR3aa: ASSLLTRPTDTQY
v_gene: TRBV11-2; abundance: many; j_gene: TRBJ1-1; CDR3aa: ASSLGANTEAF
v_gene: TRBV11-2; abundance: .; j_gene: TRBJ2-1; CDR3aa: ASSSWLASMDEQF
v_gene: TRBV10-3; abundance: .; j_gene: TRBJ1-1; CDR3aa: AISAGPEAF
v_gene: TRBV28; abundance: once; j_gene: TRBJ1-2; CDR3aa: ASTLQGAYGYT
v_gene: TRBV20-1; abundance: many; j_gene: TRBJ2-1; CDR3aa: SRYINNEQF
v_gene: TRBV5-1; abundance: .; j_gene: TRBJ2-6; CDR3aa: ASSLIPASGRGANVLT
v_gene: TRBV2; abundance: .; j_gene: TRBJ1-2; CDR3aa: ASSELYGYT
v_gene: TRBV4-3; abundance: few; j_gene: TRBJ2-2; CDR3aa: ASSQEDRSFGELF
v_gene: TRBV5-1; abundance: .; j_gene: TRBJ2-5; CDR3aa: ASSLEVSGSRETQY